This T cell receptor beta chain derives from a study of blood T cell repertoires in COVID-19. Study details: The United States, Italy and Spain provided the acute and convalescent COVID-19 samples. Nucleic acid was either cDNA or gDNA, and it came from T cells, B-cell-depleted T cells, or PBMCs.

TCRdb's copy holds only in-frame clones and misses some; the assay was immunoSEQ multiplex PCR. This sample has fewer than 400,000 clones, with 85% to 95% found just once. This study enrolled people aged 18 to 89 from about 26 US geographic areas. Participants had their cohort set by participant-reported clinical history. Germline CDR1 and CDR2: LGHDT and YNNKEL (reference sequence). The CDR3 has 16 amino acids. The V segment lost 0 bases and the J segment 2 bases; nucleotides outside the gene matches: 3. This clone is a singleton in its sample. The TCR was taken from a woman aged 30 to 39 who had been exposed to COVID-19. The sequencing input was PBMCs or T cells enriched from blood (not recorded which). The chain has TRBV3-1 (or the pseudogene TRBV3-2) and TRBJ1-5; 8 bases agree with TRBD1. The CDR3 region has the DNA TGTGCCAGCAGCCAAGATACACAGGGGGGCAATCAGCCCCAGCATTTT. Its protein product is CASSQDTQGGNQPQHF.